This T cell receptor (beta chain) came from a study of blood T cell repertoires in COVID-19. In the study overall: Acute and convalescent COVID-19 specimens originated in the United States, Italy and Spain. From T cells, B-cell-depleted T cells, or PBMCs came the material, which was cDNA or gDNA.

The CDR3 contains 14 residues. CDR1 is SGHTA and CDR2 is FQGNSA in the germline V gene. J was trimmed by 4 bases and V by 8 bases; bases with no gene match: 7. As handled by the study authors: The assay estimated nucleated cells by amplifying reference gene primers. Using immunoSEQ multiplex PCR, the repertoire was profiled, and TCRdb retains in-frame clones only, with some absent. The V and J calls and clone size come from that table; D and trimming were worked out from the DNA. The profile covers tens of thousands of clones, with around four fifths appearing a single time and roughly 5.3% taken by the ten largest.

This chain connects TRBV7-2 to TRBJ2-5; 10 bases agree with TRBD2. This receptor was taken from a man in his fifties or sixties with active COVID-19. Sequencing input: peripheral blood. The CDR3 bases are TGTGCCAGCTCTGCTAGCGGGAGATCAGAGACCCAGTACTTC. This gives the protein CASSASGRSETQYF.